The T cell receptor beta chain described here comes from a study of OX40 agonist ivuxolimab in advanced cancers. In the study overall: Partial responses were achieved by three patients, of whom one had hepatocellular carcinoma and two had cutaneous melanoma.

Method: immunoSEQ multiplex PCR; TCRdb's copy keeps in-frame clones and lacks some. The sample has approximately 46,000 clones; approximately 77% are singletons. Germline-derived CDR1 and CDR2 are LNHDA and SQIVND (reference sequence). This CDR3 has 18 residues. Trimming removed 1 base from V and 1 base from J; junction bases left unmatched: 7. The sample in question was CD4+ or CD8+ T cells sorted from blood, obtained in a trial of the OX40 agonist ivuxolimab. This sequence was found in an adult with an advanced solid tumor such as melanoma, head and neck, liver or kidney cancer. V is TRBV19 and J is TRBJ2-4; the match to TRBD1 covers 10 bases. The CDR3: CASSIGGADRGAKNIQYF. The CDR3 DNA is TGTGCCAGTAGTATAGGTGGGGCGGACAGGGGGGCCAAAAACATTCAGTACTTC.